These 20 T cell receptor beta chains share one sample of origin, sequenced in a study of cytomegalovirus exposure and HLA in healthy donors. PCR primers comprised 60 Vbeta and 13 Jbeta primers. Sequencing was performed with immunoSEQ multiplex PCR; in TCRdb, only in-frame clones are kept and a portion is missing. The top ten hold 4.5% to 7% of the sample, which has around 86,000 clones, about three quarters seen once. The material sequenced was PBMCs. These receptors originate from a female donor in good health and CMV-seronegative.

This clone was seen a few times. The CDR3 is CASSYRGRGNQPQHF. DNA of the CDR3: TGTGCCAGCAGTTACCGGGGTAGAGGCAATCAGCCCCAGCATTTT. The chain employs TRBV6-6 and TRBJ1-5; D call uncertain. Germline CDR1 MNHNY, CDR2 SVGAGI (reference sequence). This CDR3 comprises 15 residues. V was shortened by 2 bases and J by 2 bases, with 10 bases between the two germline ends.

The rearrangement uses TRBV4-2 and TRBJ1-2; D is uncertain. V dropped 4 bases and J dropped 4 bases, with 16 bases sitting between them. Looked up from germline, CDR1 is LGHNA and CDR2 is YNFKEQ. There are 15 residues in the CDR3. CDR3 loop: CASSPMQAGGYGYTF. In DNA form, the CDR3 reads TGTGCCAGCAGCCCAATGCAGGCCGGTGGCTATGGCTACACCTTC.

Here the CDR3 DNA reads TGTGCCAGCAGTTACGGGCTGCGCACTGAAGCTTTCTTT. Translating gives CASSYGLRTEAFF. V is TRBV6-5 and J is TRBJ1-1; D is uncertain. V was shortened by 2 bases and J by 4 bases, with 8 bases between the two germline ends. The CDR3 runs to 13 residues. Germline V CDR1 and CDR2: MNHEY, SVGAGI.

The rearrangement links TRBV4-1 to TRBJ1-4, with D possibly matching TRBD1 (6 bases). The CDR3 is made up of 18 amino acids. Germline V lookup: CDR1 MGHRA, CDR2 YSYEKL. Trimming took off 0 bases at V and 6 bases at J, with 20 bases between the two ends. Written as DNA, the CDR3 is TGCGCCAGCAGCCAAGATCGGGTGGCAGGGACACATGATGAAAAACTGTTTTTT. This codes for CASSQDRVAGTHDEKLFF.

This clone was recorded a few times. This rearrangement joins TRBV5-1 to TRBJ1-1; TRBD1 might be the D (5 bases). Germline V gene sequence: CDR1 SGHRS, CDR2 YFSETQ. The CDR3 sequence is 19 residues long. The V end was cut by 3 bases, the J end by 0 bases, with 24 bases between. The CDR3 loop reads CASSSGRGVAETVNTEAFF. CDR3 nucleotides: TGCGCCAGCAGCTCGGGCCGGGGGGTAGCGGAGACAGTGAACACTGAAGCTTTCTTT.

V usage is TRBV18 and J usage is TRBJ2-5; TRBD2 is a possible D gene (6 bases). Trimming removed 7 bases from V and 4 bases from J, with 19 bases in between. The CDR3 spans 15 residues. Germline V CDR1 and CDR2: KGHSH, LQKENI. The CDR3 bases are TGTGCCAGCTGTACAGGTGGGGGGACCGGAGAGACCCAGTACTTC. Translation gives CASCTGGGTGETQYF.

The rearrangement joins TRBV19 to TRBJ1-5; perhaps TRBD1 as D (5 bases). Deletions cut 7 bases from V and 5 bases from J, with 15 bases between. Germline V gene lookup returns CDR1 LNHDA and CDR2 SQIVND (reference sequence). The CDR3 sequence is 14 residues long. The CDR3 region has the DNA TGTGCCAGTACCAAGGGGCAGGGATATCAGCCCCAGCATTTT. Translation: CASTKGQGYQPQHF.

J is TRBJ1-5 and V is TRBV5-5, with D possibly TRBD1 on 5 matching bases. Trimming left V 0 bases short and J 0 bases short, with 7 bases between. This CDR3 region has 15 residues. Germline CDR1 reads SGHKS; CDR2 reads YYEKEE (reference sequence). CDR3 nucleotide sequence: TGTGCCAGCAGCTTGGTGGGGGGTAGCAATCAGCCCCAGCATTTT. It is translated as CASSLVGGSNQPQHF.

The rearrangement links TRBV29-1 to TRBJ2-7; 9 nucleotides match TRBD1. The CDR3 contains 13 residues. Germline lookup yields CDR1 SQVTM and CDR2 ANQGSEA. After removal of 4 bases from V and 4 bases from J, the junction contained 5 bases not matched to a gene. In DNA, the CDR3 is TGCAGCGTTGGGGGGACAGGGTTTTACGAGCAGTACTTC. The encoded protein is CSVGGTGFYEQYF.

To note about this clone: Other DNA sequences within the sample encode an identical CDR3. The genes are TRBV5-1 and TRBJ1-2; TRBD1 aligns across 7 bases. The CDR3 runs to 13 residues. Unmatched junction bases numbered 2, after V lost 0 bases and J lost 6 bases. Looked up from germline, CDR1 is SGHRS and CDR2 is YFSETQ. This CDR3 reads CASSLGQGDGYTF. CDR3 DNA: TGCGCCAGCAGCTTGGGTCAGGGGGATGGCTACACCTTC.

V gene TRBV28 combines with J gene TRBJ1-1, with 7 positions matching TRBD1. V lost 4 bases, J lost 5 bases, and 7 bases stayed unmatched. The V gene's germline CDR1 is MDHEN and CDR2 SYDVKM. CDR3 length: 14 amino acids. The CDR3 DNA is TGTGCCAGCAGTTCCGGGACAGTCGATACTGAAGCTTTCTTT. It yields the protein CASSSGTVDTEAFF.

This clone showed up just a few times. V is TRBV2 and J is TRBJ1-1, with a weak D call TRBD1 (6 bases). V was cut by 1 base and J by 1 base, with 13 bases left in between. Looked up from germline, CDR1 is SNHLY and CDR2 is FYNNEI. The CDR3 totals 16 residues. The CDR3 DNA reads TGTGCCAGCAGTGAAGTGGGGAGGGGGAGGAACACTGAAGCTTTCTTT. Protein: CASSEVGRGRNTEAFF. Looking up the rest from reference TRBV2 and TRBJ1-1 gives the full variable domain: EPEVTQTPSHQVTQMGQEVILRCVPISNHLYFYWYRQILGQKVEFLVSFYNNEISEKSEIFDDQFSVERPDGSNFTLKIRSTKLEDSAMYFCASSEVGRGRNTEAFFGQGTRLTVV.

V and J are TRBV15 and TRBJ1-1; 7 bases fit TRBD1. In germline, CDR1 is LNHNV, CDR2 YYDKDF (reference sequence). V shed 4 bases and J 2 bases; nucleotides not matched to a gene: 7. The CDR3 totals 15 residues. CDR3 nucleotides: TGTGCCACCAGCACCAGACAGGGAGGTAACACTGAAGCTTTCTTT. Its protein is CATSTRQGGNTEAFF.

In DNA, the CDR3 is TGCGCCAGCAGCCGGGACAGGGGGAGCACTGAAGCTTTCTTT. The encoded protein is CASSRDRGSTEAFF. The chain combines TRBV4-3 with TRBJ1-1, with 11 bases lining up with TRBD1. The CDR3 is 14 residues long. CDR1 is LGHNA, CDR2 YSLEER, per germline. Trimming removed 4 bases from V and 4 bases from J; junction bases left unmatched: 2.

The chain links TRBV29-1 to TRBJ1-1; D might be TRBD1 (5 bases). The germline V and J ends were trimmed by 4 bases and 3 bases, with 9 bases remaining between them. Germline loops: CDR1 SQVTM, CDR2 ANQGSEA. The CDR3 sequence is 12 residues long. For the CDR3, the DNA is TGCAGCGTTGTAGTCAGGGACACTGAAGCTTTCTTT. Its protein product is CSVVVRDTEAFF.

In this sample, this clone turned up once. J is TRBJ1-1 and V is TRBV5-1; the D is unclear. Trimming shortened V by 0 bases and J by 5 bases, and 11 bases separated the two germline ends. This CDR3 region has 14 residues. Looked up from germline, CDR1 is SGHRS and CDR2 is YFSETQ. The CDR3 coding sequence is TGCGCCAGCAGCTTGGATCCTAGTATGACTGAAGCTTTCTTT. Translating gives CASSLDPSMTEAFF.

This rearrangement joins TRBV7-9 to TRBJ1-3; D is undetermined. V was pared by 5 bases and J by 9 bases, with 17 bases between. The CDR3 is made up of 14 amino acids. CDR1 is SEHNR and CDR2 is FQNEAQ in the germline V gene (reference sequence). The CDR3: CASSPFQVEGTIYF. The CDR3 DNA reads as TGTGCCAGCAGCCCATTTCAAGTGGAGGGCACCATATATTTT.

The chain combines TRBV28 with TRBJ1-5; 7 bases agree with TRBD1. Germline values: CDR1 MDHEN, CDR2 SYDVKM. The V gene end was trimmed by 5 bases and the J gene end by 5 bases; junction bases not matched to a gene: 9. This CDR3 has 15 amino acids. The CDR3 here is CASSRPPGGYQPQHF. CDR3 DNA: TGTGCCAGCAGTCGCCCGCCAGGGGGGTATCAGCCCCAGCATTTT. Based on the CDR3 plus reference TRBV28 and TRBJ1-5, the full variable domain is DVKVTQSSRYLVKRTGEKVFLECVQDMDHENMFWYRQDPGLGLRLIYFSYDVKMKEKGDIPEGYSVSREKKERFSLILESASTNQTSMYLCASSRPPGGYQPQHFGDGTRLSIL.

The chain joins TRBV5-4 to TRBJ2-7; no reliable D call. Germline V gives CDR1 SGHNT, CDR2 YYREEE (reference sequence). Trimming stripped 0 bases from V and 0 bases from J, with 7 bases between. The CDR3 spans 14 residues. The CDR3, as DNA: TGTGCCAGCAGCTTGGAGCACAGCTCCTACGAGCAGTACTTC. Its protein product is CASSLEHSSYEQYF.

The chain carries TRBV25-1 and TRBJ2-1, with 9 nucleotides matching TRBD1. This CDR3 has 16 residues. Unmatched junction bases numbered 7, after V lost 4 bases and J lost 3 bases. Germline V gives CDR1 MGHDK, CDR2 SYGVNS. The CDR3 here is CASSATQGANYNEQFF. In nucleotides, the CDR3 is TGTGCCAGCAGTGCGACACAGGGGGCAAACTACAATGAGCAGTTCTTC.